A selection of T cell receptor beta chains follows, all from one sample in a study of T cell responses to AZD1222 COVID-19 vaccine. Some clones are missing from TCRdb's copy, which holds only in-frame ones; the method was immunoSEQ multiplex PCR. The repertoire holds more than 140,000 clones, with under 95% as singletons. Sequences were derived from peripheral blood, sampled on day 0 of AZD1222 vaccination. The origin of the receptors is an adult in good health. Both conserved end residues are part of each CDR3. D genes are given only for firm matches. The size field is filled for only some rows; it gives once, few, many or a size class.

clone_size | j_call | d_call | cdr3_length | v_call | cdr3_nt | cdr3_aa
once | TRBJ2-7 | TRBD2 | 15 | TRBV3-1/TRBV3-2 | TGTGCCAGCAGCCCAAAGGGACTAGCTTCCTACGAGCAGTACTTC | CASSPKGLASYEQYF
- | TRBJ1-5 | - | 14 | TRBV3-1/TRBV3-2 | TGTGCCAGCAGCCCCGGGGGGTCCAATCAGCCCCAGCATTTT | CASSPGGSNQPQHF
- | TRBJ2-6 | - | 13 | TRBV6-5 | TGTGCCAGCAGCAGCTCTGGGGCCAACGTCCTGACTTTC | CASSSSGANVLTF
- | TRBJ1-3 | TRBD1 | 15 | TRBV9 | TGTGCCAGCAGCGCAGAGACAGGGGCTGGAAACACCATATATTTT | CASSAETGAGNTIYF
- | TRBJ2-7 | TRBD1 | 14 | TRBV28 | TGTGCCAGCACTGAGACAGGGAGCACCTACGAGCAGTACTTC | CASTETGSTYEQYF
- | TRBJ1-3 | - | 15 | TRBV4-3 | TGCGCCAGCAGCCAAGAAGTATTTTCTGGAAACACCATATATTTT | CASSQEVFSGNTIYF
- | TRBJ1-1 | - | 13 | TRBV12-3/TRBV12-4 | TGTGCCAGCAGTTGGACAGAGTCCACTGAAGCTTTCTTT | CASSWTESTEAFF
once | TRBJ1-6 | TRBD1 | 16 | TRBV6-5 | TGTGCCAGCAGTTACTCCAGTGGGACAGGGAATTCACCCCTCCACTTT | CASSYSSGTGNSPLHF
- | TRBJ2-7 | TRBD1 | 15 | TRBV18 | TGTGCCAGCTCACGGAACCGGGACAGGGACCACGAGCAGTACTTC | CASSRNRDRDHEQYF
- | TRBJ2-2 | - | 13 | TRBV3-1/TRBV3-2 | TGTGCCAGCTCACCATCGGGGTTAGGGGAGCTGTTTTTT | CASSPSGLGELFF
- | TRBJ1-1 | - | 13 | TRBV2 | TGTGCCAGCATCAGGGATGGGAGCACTGAAGCTTTCTTT | CASIRDGSTEAFF
- | TRBJ1-4 | - | 14 | TRBV11-2 | TGTGCCAGCAGCTTGGCGGGGGTTAATGAAAAACTGTTTTTT | CASSLAGVNEKLFF
- | TRBJ1-5 | TRBD1 | 14 | TRBV6-5 | TGTGCCAGCAGGAGACAGGGCGGCAATCAGCCCCAGCATTTT | CASRRQGGNQPQHF
- | TRBJ1-2 | - | 13 | TRBV6-5 | TGTGCCAGCACCGAGCTGGGGGCCTATGGCTACACCTTC | CASTELGAYGYTF
- | TRBJ1-6 | - | 13 | TRBV14 | TGTGCCAGCAGCCAAGGTGGTAATTCACCCCTCCACTTT | CASSQGGNSPLHF
once | TRBJ2-3 | - | 15 | TRBV10-3 | TGTGCCATCAGTGAGTGGGAGGTAGCCACAGATACGCAGTATTTT | CAISEWEVATDTQYF
- | TRBJ1-2 | - | 14 | TRBV5-6 | TGTGCCAGCAGCTTAGAGGGGCCGGGCTATGGCTACACCTTC | CASSLEGPGYGYTF
- | TRBJ1-2 | - | 14 | TRBV7-2 | TGTGCCAGCAGCTTAGCGGTCAGCAACTATGGCTACACCTTC | CASSLAVSNYGYTF
once | TRBJ2-7 | - | 16 | TRBV11-1 | TGTGCCAGCAGCTTAGTTTTGGGGCAGGCGGAATACGAGCAGTACTTC | CASSLVLGQAEYEQYF
- | TRBJ1-2 | - | 12 | TRBV29-1 | TGCAGCGTTGAAGCGACAGCAATGGACTACACCTTC | CSVEATAMDYTF
few | TRBJ1-2 | TRBD1 | 15 | TRBV28 | TGTGCCAGCAGTGATGGACAGGGGGCGAACTATGGCTACACCTTC | CASSDGQGANYGYTF
once | TRBJ1-1 | TRBD1 | 15 | TRBV18 | TGTGCCAGCTCCCCCCGTACAGGGGAAAACACTGAAGCTTTCTTT | CASSPRTGENTEAFF
- | TRBJ2-5 | - | 16 | TRBV14 | TGTGCCAGCAGCCTAGGGGGAGCGGGACGGGATGAGACCCAGTACTTC | CASSLGGAGRDETQYF
- | TRBJ1-5 | TRBD1 | 16 | TRBV7-9 | TGTGCCAGCAGCTTACTTGGACAGGGTGAGGGTCAGCCCCAGCATTTT | CASSLLGQGEGQPQHF
- | TRBJ1-5 | - | 16 | TRBV2 | TGTGCCAGCAGTGAAATGTTGTCCAGGGGCAATCAGCCCCAGCATTTT | CASSEMLSRGNQPQHF
- | TRBJ1-5 | TRBD1 | 15 | TRBV28 | TGTGCCAGCAGTTCCACAGGGGAGAAGAATCAGCCCCAGCATTTT | CASSSTGEKNQPQHF
- | TRBJ2-2 | - | 15 | TRBV18 | TGTGCCAGCTCACCGCAGTCCCGGAACACCGGGGAGCTGTTTTTT | CASSPQSRNTGELFF
- | TRBJ2-7 | - | 16 | TRBV7-2 | TGTGCCAGCAGCTTATGGGGAGGGGGAAGGGCTAACGAGCAGTACTTC | CASSLWGGGRANEQYF
- | TRBJ1-1 | - | 15 | TRBV19 | TGTGCCAGTAGTATAGTAGACAGACAGAACACTGAAGCTTTCTTT | CASSIVDRQNTEAFF
- | TRBJ1-2 | - | 19 | TRBV4-1 | TGCGCCAGTAGCCCTCCCTTGGGCAGCTTCTTTAATCCCTTCGGTGGCTACACCTTC | CASSPPLGSFFNPFGGYTF
- | TRBJ1-5 | - | 16 | TRBV28 | TGTGCCAGCAGTCCCTCCGACGGAGATTACAATCAGCCCCAGCATTTT | CASSPSDGDYNQPQHF
- | TRBJ2-1 | - | 12 | TRBV12-3/TRBV12-4 | TGTGCCAGCAGTTTACCCTACAATGAGCAGTTCTTC | CASSLPYNEQFF
- | TRBJ2-5 | - | 12 | TRBV4-2 | TGTGCCAGCAGCCAACCCCAAGAGACCCAGTACTTC | CASSQPQETQYF
- | TRBJ2-4 | TRBD1 | 15 | TRBV2 | TGTGCCAGCGGGGCGGACAGGGGAGCCAAAAACATTCAGTACTTC | CASGADRGAKNIQYF
- | TRBJ1-1 | TRBD1 | 15 | TRBV5-1 | TGCGCCAGCAGGCAAACTGACAGGGTGAACACTGAAGCTTTCTTT | CASRQTDRVNTEAFF
- | TRBJ2-7 | - | 14 | TRBV10-3 | TGTGCCATCAGTGAGTCGGGCAGGAACTACGAGCAGTACTTC | CAISESGRNYEQYF
- | TRBJ2-7 | TRBD2 | 13 | TRBV29-1 | TGCAGCGGGGGGACTACCCTGGTCGACGAGCAGTACTTC | CSGGTTLVDEQYF
- | TRBJ2-4 | - | 19 | TRBV21-1 | TGTGCCAGCAGCAAAGAAACGGACAGGGGTCTTCTGGCCAAAAACATTCAGTACTTC | CASSKETDRGLLAKNIQYF
- | TRBJ1-5 | TRBD1 | 16 | TRBV6-4 | TGTGCCAGCAGTGGCCTCGCGGGACAGGACAATCAGCCCCAGCATTTT | CASSGLAGQDNQPQHF
- | TRBJ2-2 | TRBD2 | 16 | TRBV6-2/TRBV6-3 | TGTGCCAGCAGTACATCCGGGACTAGCCTGACCGGGGAGCTGTTTTTT | CASSTSGTSLTGELFF
- | TRBJ2-1 | TRBD2 | 17 | TRBV28 | TGTGCCAGCAGAGGGACTAGCGGGAGGTGGGGATACAATGAGCAGTTCTTC | CASRGTSGRWGYNEQFF
- | TRBJ2-1 | - | 15 | TRBV6-5 | TGTGCCAGCAGTTACAGGGTTCCACACTACAATGAGCAGTTCTTC | CASSYRVPHYNEQFF
- | TRBJ2-1 | TRBD2 | 17 | TRBV7-8 | TGTGCCAGCAGCTTAGCTGTCAGCGGGAGCTCCTACAATGAGCAGTTCTTC | CASSLAVSGSSYNEQFF
- | TRBJ2-3 | - | 15 | TRBV6-5 | TGTGCCAGCAGTTACGACCCGCAGCAGAGGGATACGCAGTATTTT | CASSYDPQQRDTQYF
- | TRBJ2-7 | - | 13 | TRBV29-1 | TGCAGCGTTGAAGCAGGCGGTTCCTACGAGCAGTACTTC | CSVEAGGSYEQYF
- | TRBJ1-4 | - | 16 | TRBV11-2 | TGTGCCAGCAGCTTAGGGTACAGGGTAGGTGGTGAAAAACTGTTTTTT | CASSLGYRVGGEKLFF
- | TRBJ2-7 | - | 14 | TRBV5-6 | TGTGCCAGCAGCTTGGTTTTGGACAGTTACGAGCAGTACTTC | CASSLVLDSYEQYF
- | TRBJ2-3 | - | 13 | TRBV5-8 | TGTGCCAGCAGCTTGGGGTTGTCGAATACGCAGTATTTT | CASSLGLSNTQYF
- | TRBJ1-2 | - | 15 | TRBV7-2 | TGTGCCAGCAGCTTGAATGGGGGTGAGGTTGATGGCTACACCTTC | CASSLNGGEVDGYTF
- | TRBJ1-1 | - | 15 | TRBV14 | TGTGCCAGCAGCCAAGTAAAGGTATTCGGCACTGAAGCTTTCTTT | CASSQVKVFGTEAFF
- | TRBJ2-7 | TRBD2 | 14 | TRBV5-1 | TGCGCCAGCAGCTTGGAGCGGGGACCCTACGAGCAGTACTTC | CASSLERGPYEQYF
- | TRBJ2-3 | - | 13 | TRBV9 | TGTGCCAGCAGCGTAGGGTCCGTGGATACGCAGTATTTT | CASSVGSVDTQYF
- | TRBJ1-1 | - | 12 | TRBV15 | TGTGCCACCAGCCCGGAGGGGATTGAAGCTTTCTTT | CATSPEGIEAFF
- | TRBJ2-1 | TRBD2 | 15 | TRBV28 | TGTGCACATCGTGGGAGCGGGACCCGCTACAATGAGCAGTTCTTC | CAHRGSGTRYNEQFF
- | TRBJ1-5 | - | 14 | TRBV7-2 | TGTGCCAGCAGCCCCGGGTCTAGCAATCAGCCCCAGCATTTT | CASSPGSSNQPQHF
- | TRBJ1-1 | - | 14 | TRBV28 | TGTGCCAGCAGTCGGGGACACTGGGGCACTGAAGCTTTCTTT | CASSRGHWGTEAFF
- | TRBJ2-5 | - | 14 | TRBV24-1 | TGTGCCACCTCCGCTGGGGGCCTCAGGGAGACCCAGTACTTC | CATSAGGLRETQYF